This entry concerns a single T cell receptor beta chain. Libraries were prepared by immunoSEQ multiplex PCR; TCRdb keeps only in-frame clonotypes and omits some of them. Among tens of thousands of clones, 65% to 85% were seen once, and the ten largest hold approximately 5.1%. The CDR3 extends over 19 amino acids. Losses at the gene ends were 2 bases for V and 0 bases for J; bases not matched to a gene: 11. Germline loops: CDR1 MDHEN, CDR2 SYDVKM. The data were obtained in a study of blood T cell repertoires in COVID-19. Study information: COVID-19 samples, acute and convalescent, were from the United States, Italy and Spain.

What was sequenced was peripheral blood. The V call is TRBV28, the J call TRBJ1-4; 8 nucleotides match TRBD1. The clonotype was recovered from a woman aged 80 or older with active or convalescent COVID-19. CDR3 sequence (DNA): TGTGCCAGCAGTTTAGCCTGGACAGGGATTTATGCAACTAATGAAAAACTGTTTTTT. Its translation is CASSLAWTGIYATNEKLFF.